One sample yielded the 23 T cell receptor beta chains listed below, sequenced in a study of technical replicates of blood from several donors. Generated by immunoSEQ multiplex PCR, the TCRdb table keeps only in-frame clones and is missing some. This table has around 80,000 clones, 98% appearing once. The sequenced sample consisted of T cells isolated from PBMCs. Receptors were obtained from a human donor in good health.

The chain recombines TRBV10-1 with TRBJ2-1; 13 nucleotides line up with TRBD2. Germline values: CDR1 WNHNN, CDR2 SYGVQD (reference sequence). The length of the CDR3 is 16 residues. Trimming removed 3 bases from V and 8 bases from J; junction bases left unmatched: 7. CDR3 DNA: TGCGCCAGCAGTGACTATAGGACTAGCGGGGGAGATGAGCAGTTCTTC. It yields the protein CASSDYRTSGGDEQFF.

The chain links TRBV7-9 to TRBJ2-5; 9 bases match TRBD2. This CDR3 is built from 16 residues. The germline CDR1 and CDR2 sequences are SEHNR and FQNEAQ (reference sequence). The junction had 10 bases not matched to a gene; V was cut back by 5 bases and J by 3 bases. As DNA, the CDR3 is TGTGCCAGCAGCCCTTCGCGGGGCGGGAGGGAAGAGACCCAGTACTTC. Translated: CASSPSRGGREETQYF.

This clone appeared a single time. CDR3 sequence: CASSLSAGASEQFF. The CDR3 DNA reads TGTGCCAGCAGTTTATCAGCGGGGGCCAGTGAGCAGTTCTTC. The J gene is TRBJ2-1, the V gene TRBV28; 8 bases match TRBD2. The CDR3 extends over 14 amino acids. Germline V CDR1 and CDR2: MDHEN, SYDVKM. The V and J ends lost 1 base and 9 bases, in that order; junction bases with no gene match: 5.

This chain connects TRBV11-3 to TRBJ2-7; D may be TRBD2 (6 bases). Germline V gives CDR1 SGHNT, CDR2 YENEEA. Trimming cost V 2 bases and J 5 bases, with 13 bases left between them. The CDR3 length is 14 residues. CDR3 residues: CASSLIGGAHEQYF. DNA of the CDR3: TGTGCCAGCAGCTTAATCGGGGGAGCCCACGAGCAGTACTTC.

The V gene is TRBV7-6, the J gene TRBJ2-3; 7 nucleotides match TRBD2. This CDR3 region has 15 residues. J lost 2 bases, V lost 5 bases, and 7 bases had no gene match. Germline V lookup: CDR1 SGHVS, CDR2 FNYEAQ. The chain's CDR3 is CASSQTSLSTDTQYF. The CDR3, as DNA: TGTGCCAGCAGCCAGACTAGCCTCTCCACAGATACGCAGTATTTT.

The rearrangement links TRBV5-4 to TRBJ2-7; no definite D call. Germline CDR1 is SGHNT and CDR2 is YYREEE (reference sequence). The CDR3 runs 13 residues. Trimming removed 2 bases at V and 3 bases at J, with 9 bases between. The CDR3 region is CASSLLPSYEQYF. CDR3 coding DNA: TGTGCCAGCAGCTTACTACCCAGCTACGAGCAGTACTTC.

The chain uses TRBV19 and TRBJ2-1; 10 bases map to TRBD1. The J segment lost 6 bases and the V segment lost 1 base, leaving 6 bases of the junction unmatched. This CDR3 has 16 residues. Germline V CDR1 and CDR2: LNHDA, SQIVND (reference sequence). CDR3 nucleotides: TGTGCCAGTAGTATAGGGGGGACAGGGGCCTTCAATGAGCAGTTCTTC. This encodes CASSIGGTGAFNEQFF.

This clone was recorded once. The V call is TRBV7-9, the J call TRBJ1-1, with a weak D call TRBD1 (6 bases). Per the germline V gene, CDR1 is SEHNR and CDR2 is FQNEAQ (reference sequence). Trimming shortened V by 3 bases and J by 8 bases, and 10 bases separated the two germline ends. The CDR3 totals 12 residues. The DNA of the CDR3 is TGTGCCAGCAGCTTTCTCGGACAGGAAGCTTTCTTT. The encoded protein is CASSFLGQEAFF.

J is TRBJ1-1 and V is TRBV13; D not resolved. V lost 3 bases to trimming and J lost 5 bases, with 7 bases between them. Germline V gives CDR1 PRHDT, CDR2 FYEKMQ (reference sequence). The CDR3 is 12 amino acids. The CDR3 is CASSFPGTEAFF. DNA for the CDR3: TGTGCCAGCAGCTTCCCCGGGACTGAAGCTTTCTTT.

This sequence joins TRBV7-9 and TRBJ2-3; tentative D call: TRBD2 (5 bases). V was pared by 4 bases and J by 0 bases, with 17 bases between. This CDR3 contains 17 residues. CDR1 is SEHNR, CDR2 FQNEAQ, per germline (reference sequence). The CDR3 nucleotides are TGTGCCAGCAGCTCGAACACTAGAGGTATTAGCACAGATACGCAGTATTTT. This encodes CASSSNTRGISTDTQYF.

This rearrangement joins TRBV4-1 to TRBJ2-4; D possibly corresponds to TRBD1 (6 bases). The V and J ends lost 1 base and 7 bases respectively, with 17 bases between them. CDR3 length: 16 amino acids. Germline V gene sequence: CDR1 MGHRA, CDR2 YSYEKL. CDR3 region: CASSQAETGPSNIQYF. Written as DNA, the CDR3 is TGCGCCAGCAGCCAAGCGGAGACAGGCCCATCCAACATTCAGTACTTC.

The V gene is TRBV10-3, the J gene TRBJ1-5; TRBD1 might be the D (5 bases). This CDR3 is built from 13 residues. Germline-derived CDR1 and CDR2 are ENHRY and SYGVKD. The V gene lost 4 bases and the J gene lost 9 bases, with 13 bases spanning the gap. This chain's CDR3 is CAISGQTQGPQHF. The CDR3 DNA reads TGTGCCATCAGTGGACAGACTCAGGGGCCCCAGCATTTT.

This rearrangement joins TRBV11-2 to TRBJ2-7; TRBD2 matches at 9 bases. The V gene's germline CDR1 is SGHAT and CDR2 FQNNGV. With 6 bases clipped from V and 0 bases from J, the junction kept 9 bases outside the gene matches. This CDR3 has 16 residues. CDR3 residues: CASSPIAGASSYEQYF. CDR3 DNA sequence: TGTGCCAGCAGTCCTATAGCGGGAGCGAGCTCCTACGAGCAGTACTTC.

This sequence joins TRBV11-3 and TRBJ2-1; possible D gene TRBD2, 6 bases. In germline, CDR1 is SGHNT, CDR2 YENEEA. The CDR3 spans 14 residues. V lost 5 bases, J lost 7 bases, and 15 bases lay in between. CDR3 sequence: CASSAPGGWNEQFF. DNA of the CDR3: TGTGCCAGCAGCGCCCCTGGAGGGTGGAATGAGCAGTTCTTC.

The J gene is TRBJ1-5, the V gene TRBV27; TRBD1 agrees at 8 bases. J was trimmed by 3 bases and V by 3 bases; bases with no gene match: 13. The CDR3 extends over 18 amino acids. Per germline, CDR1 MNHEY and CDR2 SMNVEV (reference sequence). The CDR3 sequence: CASSLYPGGAGLNQPQHF. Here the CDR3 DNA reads TGTGCCAGCAGTTTGTATCCAGGGGGCGCAGGGCTCAATCAGCCCCAGCATTTT.

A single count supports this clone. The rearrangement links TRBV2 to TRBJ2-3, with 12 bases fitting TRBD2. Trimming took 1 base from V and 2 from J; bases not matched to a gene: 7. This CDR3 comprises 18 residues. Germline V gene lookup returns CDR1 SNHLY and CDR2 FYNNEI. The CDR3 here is CASSEGSGLAGTTDTQYF. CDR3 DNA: TGTGCCAGCAGTGAAGGATCCGGACTAGCGGGGACCACAGATACGCAGTATTTT.

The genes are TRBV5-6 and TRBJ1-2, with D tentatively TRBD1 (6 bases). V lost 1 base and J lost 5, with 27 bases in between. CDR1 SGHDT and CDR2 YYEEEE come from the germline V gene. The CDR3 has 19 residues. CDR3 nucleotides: TGTGCCAGCAGCTTGTCTTTCCTAACCCCCGACAGGAGCTCTTATGGCTACACCTTC. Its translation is CASSLSFLTPDRSSYGYTF.

DNA of the CDR3: TGCGCCAGCAGCCCGCAGATCGTGGGCTCGATCTCTGGAAACACCATATATTTT. Protein product: CASSPQIVGSISGNTIYF. This chain uses TRBV5-1 with TRBJ1-3; no reliable D call. The CDR3 spans 18 residues. Germline V CDR1 and CDR2: SGHRS, YFSETQ. Trimming left V 4 bases short and J 0 bases short, with 20 bases between. Looking up the rest from reference TRBV5-1 and TRBJ1-3 gives the full variable domain: KAGVTQTPRYLIKTRGQQVTLSCSPISGHRSVSWYQQTPGQGLQFLFEYFSETQRNKGNFPGRFSGRQFSNSRSEMNVSTLELGDSALYLCASSPQIVGSISGNTIYFGEGSWLTVV.

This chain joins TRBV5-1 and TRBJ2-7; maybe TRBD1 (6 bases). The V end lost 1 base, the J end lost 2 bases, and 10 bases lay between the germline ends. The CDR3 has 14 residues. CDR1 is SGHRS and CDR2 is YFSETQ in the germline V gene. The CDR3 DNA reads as TGCGCCAGCAGCTTGTACAGGGATCCCTACGAGCAGTACTTC. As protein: CASSLYRDPYEQYF. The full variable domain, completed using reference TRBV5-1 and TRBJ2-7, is KAGVTQTPRYLIKTRGQQVTLSCSPISGHRSVSWYQQTPGQGLQFLFEYFSETQRNKGNFPGRFSGRQFSNSRSEMNVSTLELGDSALYLCASSLYRDPYEQYFGPGTRLTVT.

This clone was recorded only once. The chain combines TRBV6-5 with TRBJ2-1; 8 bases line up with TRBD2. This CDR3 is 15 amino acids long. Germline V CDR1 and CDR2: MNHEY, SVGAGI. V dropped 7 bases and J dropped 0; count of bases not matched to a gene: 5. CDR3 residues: CASTLSGSSYNEQFF. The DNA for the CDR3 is TGTGCCAGCACCTTAAGCGGGAGCTCCTACAATGAGCAGTTCTTC.

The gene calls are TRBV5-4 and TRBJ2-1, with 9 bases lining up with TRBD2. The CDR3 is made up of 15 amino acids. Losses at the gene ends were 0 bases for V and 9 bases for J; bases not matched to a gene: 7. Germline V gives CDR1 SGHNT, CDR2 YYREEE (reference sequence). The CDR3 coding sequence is TGTGCCAGCAGCTTGGAGCTAGCGGGGCGGGTTGAGCAGTTCTTC. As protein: CASSLELAGRVEQFF.

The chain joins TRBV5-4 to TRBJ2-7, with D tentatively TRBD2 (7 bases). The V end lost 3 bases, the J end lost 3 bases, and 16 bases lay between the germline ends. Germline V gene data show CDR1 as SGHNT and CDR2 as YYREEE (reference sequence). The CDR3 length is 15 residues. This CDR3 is CASSSLGGEIYEQYF. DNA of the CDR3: TGTGCCAGCAGCTCATTAGGGGGGGAAATCTACGAGCAGTACTTC.

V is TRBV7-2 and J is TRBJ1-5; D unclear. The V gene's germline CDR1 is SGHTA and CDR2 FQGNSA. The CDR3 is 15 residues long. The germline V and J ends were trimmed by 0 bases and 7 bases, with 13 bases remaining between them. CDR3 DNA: TGTGCCAGCAGCTTAGCGCGAGGGTTTGGCCAGCCCCAGCATTTT. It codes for CASSLARGFGQPQHF.